Sequencing of this T cell receptor beta chain was carried out in a study of blood T cell repertoires in COVID-19. Study-level background: The origin of the acute and convalescent COVID-19 samples was the United States, Italy and Spain.

In the original workflow: Scientists estimated how many nucleated cells there were by amplifying reference gene primers. The assay was immunoSEQ multiplex PCR, and TCRdb's table has in-frame clones only and misses some. V, J and clone size are those of that table, while D and trimming were read from the DNA. The sample lists approximately 360,000 clones, roughly 90% seen once, with approximately 0.96% in the top ten. This receptor was identified in a young woman with acute COVID-19. The sequenced sample consisted of PBMCs or T cells enriched from blood (not recorded which).

In DNA, the CDR3 is TGTGCCAGCAGCTTAGGGACAGGGAGTGCACAGCCCCAGCATTTT. This translates into CASSLGTGSAQPQHF. The V and J genes are TRBV7-2 and TRBJ1-5, with 8 bases lining up with TRBD1. This CDR3 has 15 amino acids. With 1 base clipped from V and 7 bases from J, the junction kept 6 bases outside the gene matches. Germline V gene sequence: CDR1 SGHTA, CDR2 FQGNSA. Supplemented by reference TRBV7-2 and TRBJ1-5, the full variable domain reads GAGVSQSPSNKVTEKGKDVELRCDPISGHTALYWYRQSLGQGLEFLIYFQGNSAPDKSGLPSDRFSAERTGGSVSTLTIQRTQQEDSAVYLCASSLGTGSAQPQHFGDGTRLSIL.